A selection of T cell receptor beta chains follows, all from one sample in a study of metastatic and nonmetastatic thyroid tumors. With MiXCR, TCRdb reprocessed the PCR reads. The sample includes roughly 25,000 clones, 20% to 30% of them seen just once. Sequenced sample: blood. These receptors came from a male donor with papillary thyroid cancer or a benign thyroid nodule (not recorded which). Some clones in this sample may be carry-over from other donors' samples. Each CDR3 is given with its conserved first and last residue. D genes are given only for firm matches. Some rows mark clone size as missing; the rest say once, few, many or name a class of expanded clone.

>few|TRBJ2-1|TRBV7-9|TRBD2
CASSLWASGSNEQFF
TGTGCCAGCAGCTTATGGGCTAGCGGGAGCAATGAGCAGTTCTTC
>many|TRBJ2-7|TRBV6-5|TRBD1
CASSYRTGGSYEQYF
TGTGCCAGCAGTTACCGGACAGGTGGATCCTACGAGCAGTACTTC
>many|TRBJ2-5|TRBV6-1|TRBD2
CASSPGTSGRETQYF
TGTGCCAGCAGTCCCGGGACTAGCGGGCGAGAGACCCAGTACTTC
>many|TRBJ2-1|TRBV10-2|.
CASSGLDVGYEQFF
TGCGCCAGCAGTGGACTAGATGTAGGCTATGAGCAGTTCTTC
>many|TRBJ1-5|TRBV12-3/TRBV12-4|.
CASSFGEVQPQHF
TGTGCCAGCAGTTTTGGGGAGGTTCAGCCCCAGCATTTT
>.|TRBJ1-1|TRBV20-1|.
CSAPVDTDAFF
TGCAGTGCTCCAGTAGACACTGATGCGTTCTTT
>.|TRBJ1-4|TRBV11-3|.
CASSPRTGAYEKLFF
TGTGCCAGCAGCCCGCGGACTGGCGCCTACGAAAAACTGTTTTTT
>few|TRBJ2-7|TRBV6-1|.
CAIRHVESYEQYF
TGTGCCATCAGACACGTGGAGTCCTACGAGCAGTACTTC
>once|TRBJ1-1|TRBV20-1|.
CSASSREQGRAEAFF
TGCAGTGCTAGCTCACGAGAACAGGGACGTGCTGAAGCTTTCTTT
>.|TRBJ2-2|TRBV20-1|.
CSARGGSRDTGELFF
TGCAGTGCTAGGGGCGGAAGCAGGGACACCGGTGAGCTGTTTTTT
>.|TRBJ2-1|TRBV5-1|TRBD2
CASRAGGPYNEQFF
TGCGCCAGCCGAGCGGGAGGCCCCTACAATGAGCAGTTCTTC
>.|TRBJ1-2|TRBV20-1|.
CSAFEGTKFYGYTF
TGCAGTGCGTTCGAGGGGACCAAGTTCTATGGCTACACCTTC
>.|TRBJ2-7|TRBV6-5|TRBD1
CASSYSRTGGYEQYF
TGTGCCAGCAGTTACTCGAGGACAGGGGGCTACGAGCAGTACTTC
>many|TRBJ1-5|TRBV4-1|TRBD1
CASSQVLGQGQPQHF
TGCGCCAGCAGCCAAGTCCTAGGACAGGGGCAGCCCCAGCATTTT